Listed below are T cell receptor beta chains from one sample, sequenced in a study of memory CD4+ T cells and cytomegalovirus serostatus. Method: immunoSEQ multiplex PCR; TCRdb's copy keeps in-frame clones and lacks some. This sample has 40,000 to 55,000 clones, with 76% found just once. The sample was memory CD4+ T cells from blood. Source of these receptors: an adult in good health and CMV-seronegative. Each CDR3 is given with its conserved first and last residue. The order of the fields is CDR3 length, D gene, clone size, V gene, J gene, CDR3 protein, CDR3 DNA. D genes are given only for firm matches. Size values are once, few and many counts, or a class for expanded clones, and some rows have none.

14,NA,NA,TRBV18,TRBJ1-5,CASSPGGVNQPQHF,TGTGCCAGCTCACCGGGAGGGGTTAATCAGCCCCAGCATTTT
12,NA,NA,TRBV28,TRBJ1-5,CASNLVSGPQHF,TGTGCCAGCAACCTTGTGTCGGGACCCCAGCATTTT
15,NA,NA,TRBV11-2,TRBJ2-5,CASSLLMNVQETQYF,TGTGCCAGCAGTCTACTTATGAATGTACAAGAGACCCAGTACTTC
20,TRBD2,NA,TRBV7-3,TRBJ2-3,CASSLGPFAHSGASTDTQYF,TGTGCCAGCAGCTTAGGCCCGTTTGCCCACAGCGGGGCAAGCACAGATACGCAGTATTTT
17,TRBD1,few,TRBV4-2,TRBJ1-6,CASSRFSAGGENSPLHF,TGTGCCAGCAGCCGCTTCTCAGCAGGGGGCGAGAATTCACCCCTCCACTTT
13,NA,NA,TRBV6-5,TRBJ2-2,CASRQGAPGELFF,TGTGCCAGCAGACAGGGTGCGCCCGGGGAGCTGTTTTTT
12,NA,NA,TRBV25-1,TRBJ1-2,CASSGQAGGYTF,TGTGCCAGCAGTGGGCAGGCGGGGGGCTACACCTTC
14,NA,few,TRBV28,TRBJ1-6,CASSFDSRVQTLHF,TGTGCCAGCAGTTTCGACAGCCGAGTTCAGACGCTCCACTTT
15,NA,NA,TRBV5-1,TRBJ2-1,CASSSGSPGDNEQFF,TGCGCCAGCAGCAGTGGCTCCCCTGGAGACAATGAGCAGTTCTTC
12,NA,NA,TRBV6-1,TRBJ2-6,CATLGGANVLTF,TGTGCCACCCTGGGGGGGGCCAACGTCCTGACTTTC
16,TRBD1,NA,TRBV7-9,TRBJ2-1,CASSSAGTGSTNEQFF,TGTGCCAGCAGCTCAGCCGGGACAGGCTCCACCAATGAGCAGTTCTTC
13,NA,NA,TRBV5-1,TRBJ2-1,CASSIAQEGEQFF,TGCGCCAGCAGCATTGCACAGGAGGGCGAGCAGTTCTTC
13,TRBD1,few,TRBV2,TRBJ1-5,CASRDRPNQPQHF,TGTGCCAGCCGGGACAGACCCAATCAGCCCCAGCATTTT
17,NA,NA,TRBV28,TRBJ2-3,CASSLPRLLIQVDTQYF,TGTGCCAGCAGTTTGCCTCGACTACTAATCCAAGTAGATACGCAGTATTTT
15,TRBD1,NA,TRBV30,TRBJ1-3,CAWDRQGISGNTIYF,TGTGCCTGGGACCGACAGGGTATTTCTGGAAACACCATATATTTT
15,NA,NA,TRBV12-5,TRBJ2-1,CASGLSRTSYNEQFF,TGTGCTAGTGGTTTATCCAGAACCTCCTACAATGAGCAGTTCTTC
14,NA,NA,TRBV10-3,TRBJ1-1,CAISELGRGTEAFF,TGTGCCATCAGTGAGCTAGGGAGGGGCACTGAAGCTTTCTTT
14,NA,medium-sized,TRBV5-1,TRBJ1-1,CASSLQGMGTEAFF,TGCGCCAGCAGCCTCCAGGGGATGGGGACTGAAGCTTTCTTT
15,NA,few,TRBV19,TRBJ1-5,CASSPLPIVDQPQHF,TGTGCCAGTAGCCCCCTCCCCATAGTGGATCAGCCCCAGCATTTT
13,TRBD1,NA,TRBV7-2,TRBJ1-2,CASSGYRGSGYTF,TGTGCCAGCAGCGGCTACAGGGGGAGCGGCTACACCTTC
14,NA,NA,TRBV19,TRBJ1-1,CASRMRQANTEAFF,TGTGCCAGTAGGATGCGACAGGCGAACACTGAAGCTTTCTTT
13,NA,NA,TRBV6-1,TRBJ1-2,CASSETGDYGYTF,TGTGCCAGCAGTGAAACGGGGGACTATGGCTACACCTTC
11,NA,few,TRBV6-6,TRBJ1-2,CASSHGYGYTF,TGTGCCAGCAGTCACGGATATGGCTACACCTTC
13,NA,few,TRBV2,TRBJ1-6,CASSEWEGSPLHF,TGTGCCAGCAGTGAGTGGGAAGGTTCACCCCTCCACTTT
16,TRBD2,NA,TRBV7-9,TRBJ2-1,CASSLDQRGTYNEQFF,TGTGCCAGCAGCTTGGACCAGCGGGGGACCTACAATGAGCAGTTCTTC
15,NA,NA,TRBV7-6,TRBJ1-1,CASSLRGLGNTEAFF,TGTGCCAGCAGCTTACGGGGACTGGGGAACACTGAAGCTTTCTTT
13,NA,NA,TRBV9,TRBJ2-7,CASSAGQSYEQYF,TGTGCCAGCAGCGCAGGACAGTCCTACGAGCAGTACTTC
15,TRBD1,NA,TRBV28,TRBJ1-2,CASSLRRTGKRGYTF,TGTGCCAGCAGTCTCCGCAGGACAGGGAAACGCGGCTACACCTTC
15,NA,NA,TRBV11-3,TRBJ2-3,CASSFWGSGSDTQYF,TGTGCCAGCAGCTTCTGGGGGAGTGGGTCAGATACGCAGTATTTT
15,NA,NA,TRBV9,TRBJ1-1,CASTAARGAATEAFF,TGTGCCAGCACCGCGGCTAGGGGTGCGGCCACTGAAGCTTTCTTT
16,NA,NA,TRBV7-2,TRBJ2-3,CASSWRFGTSTDTQYF,TGTGCCAGCAGCTGGAGATTCGGGACTAGCACAGATACGCAGTATTTT
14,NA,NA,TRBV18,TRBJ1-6,CASSPVDSNSPLHF,TGTGCCAGCTCACCAGTGGACTCAAATTCACCCCTCCACTTT
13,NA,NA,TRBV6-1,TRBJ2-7,CASSELITYEQYF,TGTGCCAGCAGTGAACTGATTACCTACGAGCAGTACTTC
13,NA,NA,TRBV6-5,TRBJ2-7,CASSYSWDNEQYF,TGTGCCAGCAGTTACTCTTGGGACAACGAGCAGTACTTC
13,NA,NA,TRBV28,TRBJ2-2,CASSTSGRGELFF,TGTGCCAGCAGCACCTCGGGACGGGGGGAGCTGTTTTTT
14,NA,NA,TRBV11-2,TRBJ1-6,CASSFRSYNSPLHF,TGTGCCAGCAGCTTTCGATCCTATAATTCACCCCTCCACTTT
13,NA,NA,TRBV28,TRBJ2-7,CASSFFTSYEQYF,TGTGCCAGCAGTTTTTTTACGTCCTACGAGCAGTACTTC
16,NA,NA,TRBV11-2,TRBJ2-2,CASRPLVWGLGGELFF,TGTGCCAGCAGACCCCTAGTTTGGGGCTTGGGCGGGGAGCTGTTTTTT
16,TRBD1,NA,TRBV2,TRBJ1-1,CASREKPGQRSSRAFF,TGTGCCAGCAGGGAAAAACCGGGACAGCGCTCTAGTAGAGCTTTCTTT
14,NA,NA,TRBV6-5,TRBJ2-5,CASSLQQAQETQYF,TGTGCCAGCAGCCTCCAACAGGCCCAAGAGACCCAGTACTTC
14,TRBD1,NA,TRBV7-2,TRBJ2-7,CASSLQGIGYEQYF,TGTGCCAGCAGCCTACAGGGGATAGGCTACGAGCAGTACTTC
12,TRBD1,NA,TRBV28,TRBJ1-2,CAVSTGGYGYTF,TGTGCCGTCTCGACAGGGGGCTATGGCTACACCTTC
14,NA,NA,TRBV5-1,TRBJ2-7,CASSSGRQGGEQYF,TGCGCCAGCAGCTCTGGGAGGCAGGGAGGCGAGCAGTACTTC
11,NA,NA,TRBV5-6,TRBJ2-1,CASSLGPEQFF,TGTGCCAGCAGCTTGGGCCCTGAGCAGTTCTTC